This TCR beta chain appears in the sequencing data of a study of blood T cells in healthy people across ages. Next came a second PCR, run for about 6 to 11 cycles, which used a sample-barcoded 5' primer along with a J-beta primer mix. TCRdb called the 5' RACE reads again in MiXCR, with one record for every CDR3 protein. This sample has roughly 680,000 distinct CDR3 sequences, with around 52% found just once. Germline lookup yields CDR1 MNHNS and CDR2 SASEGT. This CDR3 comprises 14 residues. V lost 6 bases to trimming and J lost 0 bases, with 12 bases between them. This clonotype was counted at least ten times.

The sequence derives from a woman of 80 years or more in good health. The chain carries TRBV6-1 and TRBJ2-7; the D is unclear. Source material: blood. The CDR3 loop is CASSARLVSYEQYF. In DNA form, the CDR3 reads TGTGCCAGCAGCGCCCGACTGGTCTCCTACGAGCAGTACTTC.